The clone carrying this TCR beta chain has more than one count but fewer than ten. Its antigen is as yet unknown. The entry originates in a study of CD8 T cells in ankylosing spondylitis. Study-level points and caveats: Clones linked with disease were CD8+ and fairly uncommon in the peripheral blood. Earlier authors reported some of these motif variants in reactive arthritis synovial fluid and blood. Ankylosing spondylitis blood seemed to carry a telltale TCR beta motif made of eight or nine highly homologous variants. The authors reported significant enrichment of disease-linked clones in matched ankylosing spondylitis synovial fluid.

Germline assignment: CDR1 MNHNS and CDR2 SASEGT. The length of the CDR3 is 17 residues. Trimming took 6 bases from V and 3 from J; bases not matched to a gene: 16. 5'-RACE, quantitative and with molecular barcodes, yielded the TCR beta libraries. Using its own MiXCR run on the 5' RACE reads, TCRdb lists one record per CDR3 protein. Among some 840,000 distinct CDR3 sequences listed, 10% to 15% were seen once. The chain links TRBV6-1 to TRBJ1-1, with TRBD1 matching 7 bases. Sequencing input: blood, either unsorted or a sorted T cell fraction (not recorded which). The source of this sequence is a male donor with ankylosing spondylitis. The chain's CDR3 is CASRLIGTVKEDTEAFF. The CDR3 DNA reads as TGTGCCAGCAGACTAATCGGGACAGTCAAAGAAGACACTGAAGCTTTCTTT.